The 24 T cell receptor beta chains given below trace back to one sample, sequenced in a study of blood T cell repertoires in COVID-19. The protocol was immunoSEQ multiplex PCR, while the TCRdb copy is restricted to in-frame clones and leaves out a portion. The table includes some 130,000 clones, 65% to 85% detected once. The material sequenced was peripheral blood. These receptors were taken from a man aged 65-85 years with acute or convalescent COVID-19.

V and J are TRBV5-4 and TRBJ2-5, with TRBD2 matching over 12 bases. The CDR3 runs to 16 residues. J lost 4 bases, V lost 4 bases, and 8 bases had no gene match. Germline V gene data show CDR1 as SGHNT and CDR2 as YYREEE (reference sequence). The CDR3 loop reads CASSLPLAGGPETQYF. The DNA for the CDR3 is TGTGCCAGCAGCCTCCCACTAGCGGGGGGCCCAGAGACCCAGTACTTC.

The chain recombines TRBV6-6 with TRBJ1-2; perhaps TRBD1 as D (5 bases). Trimming left V 8 bases short and J 3 bases short, with 16 bases between. The germline V gene encodes CDR1 MNHNY and CDR2 SVGAGI (reference sequence). The CDR3 is 14 residues long. The CDR3 region is CASCPVGGYYGYTF. The CDR3 nucleotides read TGTGCCAGCTGCCCTGTCGGGGGTTACTATGGCTACACCTTC.

This clone was detected only a few times. This chain uses TRBV4-1 with TRBJ1-2; 7 bases align to TRBD1. From germline, CDR1 is MGHRA and CDR2 YSYEKL. V gave up 0 bases and J gave up 5 bases; unmatched junction bases: 9. The CDR3 runs to 16 residues. In DNA, the CDR3 is TGCGCCAGCAGCCAAGATGAGAACAGGGGCCGGTATGGCTACACCTTC. It specifies CASSQDENRGRYGYTF.

The chain carries TRBV19 and TRBJ1-6, with D unclear. Between the trimmed V and J ends, which lost 7 bases and 7 bases, there was a span of 14 bases. Germline V gene sequence: CDR1 LNHDA, CDR2 SQIVND (reference sequence). This CDR3 has 14 residues. DNA of the CDR3: TGTGCCAGTACTCTTGGTCTGGAGAATTCACCCCTCCACTTT. It translates to CASTLGLENSPLHF. Filled out from reference TRBV19 and TRBJ1-6, the complete variable domain reads DGGITQSPKYLFRKEGQNVTLSCEQNLNHDAMYWYRQDPGQGLRLIYYSQIVNDFQKGDIAEGYSVSREKKESFPLTVTSAQKNPTAFYLCASTLGLENSPLHFGNGTRLTVT.

The rearrangement links TRBV4-1 to TRBJ2-3; 10 bases match TRBD1. The CDR3 has 18 amino acids. Germline V CDR1 and CDR2: MGHRA, YSYEKL. The V gene end was trimmed by 4 bases and the J gene end by 1 base; junction bases not matched to a gene: 11. The CDR3 is CASSPFLDRGRRTDTQYF. The CDR3 coding sequence is TGCGCCAGCAGCCCTTTCCTCGACAGGGGGCGCCGCACAGATACGCAGTATTTT.

This clone was counted between two and nine times. CDR3 nucleotides: TGCGCCAGCAGCTTGGGGGGCGAGAACTATGGCTACACCTTC. It yields the protein CASSLGGENYGYTF. The rearrangement links TRBV5-1 to TRBJ1-2; possible D gene TRBD1, 5 bases. CDR3 size: 14 residues. Trimming took off 0 bases at V and 2 bases at J, with 8 bases between the two ends. Germline V gene sequence: CDR1 SGHRS, CDR2 YFSETQ. The entire variable domain, with the rest obtained from reference TRBV5-1 and TRBJ1-2, is as follows: KAGVTQTPRYLIKTRGQQVTLSCSPISGHRSVSWYQQTPGQGLQFLFEYFSETQRNKGNFPGRFSGRQFSNSRSEMNVSTLELGDSALYLCASSLGGENYGYTFGSGTRLTVV.

The sample holds many counts of this clone. The chain carries TRBV4-2 and TRBJ2-1, with 9 bases matching TRBD2. In germline, CDR1 is LGHNA, CDR2 YNFKEQ. V shed 0 bases and J 3 bases; nucleotides not matched to a gene: 9. This CDR3 contains 18 residues. The CDR3, as DNA: TGTGCCAGCAGCCAAGAGAGGGGTAGCGGGGGAGGCTACAATGAGCAGTTCTTC. Its translation: CASSQERGSGGGYNEQFF.

The V call is TRBV15, the J call TRBJ2-1; TRBD1 might be the D (6 bases). The CDR3 is 15 amino acids. Germline V gives CDR1 LNHNV, CDR2 YYDKDF (reference sequence). V was cut by 0 bases and J by 12 bases, with 18 bases left in between. The CDR3 sequence: CATSRDIAGAPGQFF. Written as DNA, the CDR3 is TGTGCCACCAGCAGAGATATAGCAGGGGCGCCAGGGCAGTTCTTC. Full variable domain (missing parts from reference TRBV15 and TRBJ2-1): DAMVIQNPRYQVTQFGKPVTLSCSQTLNHNVMYWYQQKSSQAPKLLFHYYDKDFNNEADTPDNFQSRRPNTSFCFLDIRSPGLGDTAMYLCATSRDIAGAPGQFFGPGTRLTVL.

This chain links TRBV10-3 with TRBJ2-3; D might be TRBD2 (5 bases). The V end lost 4 bases, the J end lost 6 bases, and 11 bases lay between the germline ends. CDR1 is ENHRY and CDR2 is SYGVKD in the germline V gene. The CDR3 consists of 13 residues. The CDR3 protein is CAISGTSRDTQYF. CDR3 bases: TGTGCCATCAGTGGGACTTCTAGGGATACGCAGTATTTT.

This clone was picked up a small number of times. V usage is TRBV19 and J usage is TRBJ1-5; TRBD1 is a possible D gene (5 bases). V lost 6 bases and J 5 bases, leaving 14 bases between the germline ends. The CDR3 length is 14 residues. CDR1 is LNHDA, CDR2 SQIVND, per germline (reference sequence). The chain's CDR3 is CASRGRRGDQPQHF. As DNA, the CDR3 is TGTGCCAGTAGGGGACGGCGGGGGGATCAGCCCCAGCATTTT.

The gene calls are TRBV5-5 and TRBJ1-5, with 10 bases fitting TRBD1. This CDR3 contains 18 residues. The germline V gene has CDR1 SGHKS and CDR2 YYEKEE (reference sequence). The ends lost 4 bases at V and 0 bases at J; junction bases unmatched: 10. CDR3 sequence reads: CASSPVWTGGNSNQPQHF. CDR3 nucleotide sequence: TGTGCCAGCAGCCCGGTCTGGACAGGGGGAAATAGCAATCAGCCCCAGCATTTT.

This clone was observed a few times. The chain joins TRBV6-4 to TRBJ1-2; the match to TRBD1 covers 7 bases. There are 15 residues in the CDR3. Unmatched junction bases numbered 10, after V lost 5 bases and J lost 4 bases. Germline V gene lookup returns CDR1 MRHNA and CDR2 SNTAGT. Here the CDR3 reads CASSTYDREPYGYTF. As DNA, the CDR3 is TGTGCCAGCAGTACTTACGACAGGGAACCCTATGGCTACACCTTC.

The chain couples TRBV6-6 to TRBJ1-2; D possibly corresponds to TRBD1 (6 bases). This CDR3 has 12 amino acids. V lost 4 bases, J lost 8 bases, and 11 bases lay in between. Germline assignment: CDR1 MNHNY and CDR2 SVGAGI (reference sequence). The CDR3 region is CASSSQGQGYTF. For the CDR3, the DNA is TGTGCCAGCAGTTCACAGGGTCAGGGCTACACCTTC.

The rearrangement uses TRBV7-6 and TRBJ2-7, with TRBD2 matching over 7 bases. The CDR3 spans 16 residues. V lost 1 base and J lost 2; bases outside the gene matches: 8. Germline CDR1 reads SGHVS; CDR2 reads FNYEAQ. CDR3 sequence reads: CASSLGQAGETYEQYF. For the CDR3, the DNA is TGTGCCAGCAGCTTAGGGCAGGCGGGGGAGACCTACGAGCAGTACTTC.

This clone was counted between two and nine times. This chain uses TRBV5-6 with TRBJ1-4; D gene uncertain. The CDR3 consists of 14 residues. Trimming removed 3 bases at V and 8 bases at J, with 14 bases between. Germline loops: CDR1 SGHDT, CDR2 YYEEEE. CDR3 coding DNA: TGTGCCAGCAGCTCGCTGAATACCGGGGAAAAACTGTTTTTT. Its translation: CASSSLNTGEKLFF.

This chain links TRBV4-1 with TRBJ2-5; maybe TRBD2 (5 bases). CDR1 is MGHRA, CDR2 YSYEKL, per germline. The CDR3 spans 15 residues. V dropped 1 base and J dropped 5 bases, with 14 bases sitting between them. The CDR3 DNA reads TGCGCCAGCAGCCAAGTCTCTGGGAGCTCTGAGACCCAGTACTTC. Protein: CASSQVSGSSETQYF.

V is TRBV5-1 and J is TRBJ2-3; a possible D gene is TRBD2 (7 bases). The CDR3 length is 14 residues. CDR1 and CDR2 from the germline V gene are SGHRS and YFSETQ. Trimming removed 4 bases at V and 5 bases at J, with 14 bases between. The CDR3 coding sequence is TGCGCCAGCAGCCCCCCCGGGGGGCAAGATACGCAGTATTTT. Translated, it gives CASSPPGGQDTQYF.

The chain carries TRBV5-1 and TRBJ2-2; tentatively, D is TRBD1 (6 bases). Trimming took 2 bases from V and 3 from J, leaving 11 bases between them. This CDR3 has 15 residues. The germline gives CDR1 SGHRS, CDR2 YFSETQ. CDR3 loop: CASSFRGPDTGELFF. The DNA for the CDR3 is TGCGCCAGCAGCTTCAGGGGTCCGGACACCGGGGAGCTGTTTTTT. The variable domain in full, with the rest retrieved from reference TRBV5-1 and TRBJ2-2, is KAGVTQTPRYLIKTRGQQVTLSCSPISGHRSVSWYQQTPGQGLQFLFEYFSETQRNKGNFPGRFSGRQFSNSRSEMNVSTLELGDSALYLCASSFRGPDTGELFFGEGSRLTVL.

Points on this clone: Other nucleotide sequences from this sample produce the same CDR3. The chain carries TRBV7-9 and TRBJ1-1, with 11 bases that match TRBD1. After removal of 5 bases from V and 2 bases from J, the junction contained 1 base not matched to a gene. This CDR3 is 14 amino acids long. In germline, CDR1 is SEHNR, CDR2 FQNEAQ (reference sequence). Written as DNA, the CDR3 is TGTGCCAGCAGCCGGACAGGGGGCAACACTGAAGCTTTCTTT. This gives the protein CASSRTGGNTEAFF.

This chain joins TRBV3-1 (or the pseudogene TRBV3-2) and TRBJ1-2; D may be TRBD1 (5 bases). Germline V gene sequence: CDR1 LGHDT, CDR2 YNNKEL (reference sequence). This CDR3 has 15 amino acids. Trimming removed 1 base at V and 4 bases at J, with 13 bases between. The DNA for the CDR3 is TGTGCCAGCAGCCAAGGGATTGGGGGAGGCTATGGCTACACCTTC. As protein: CASSQGIGGGYGYTF.

There are many counts of this clone. The V call is TRBV28, the J call TRBJ1-5; 7 bases fit TRBD1. The V gene end was trimmed by 6 bases and the J gene end by 4 bases; junction bases not matched to a gene: 6. Germline V gene lookup returns CDR1 MDHEN and CDR2 SYDVKM. The CDR3 spans 14 residues. CDR3 sequence (DNA): TGTGCCAGCAGCCAGGGGGGCAGTAATCAGCCCCAGCATTTT. Amino acids: CASSQGGSNQPQHF. The complete variable domain, with remaining parts taken from reference TRBV28 and TRBJ1-5, reads DVKVTQSSRYLVKRTGEKVFLECVQDMDHENMFWYRQDPGLGLRLIYFSYDVKMKEKGDIPEGYSVSREKKERFSLILESASTNQTSMYLCASSQGGSNQPQHFGDGTRLSIL.

In DNA, the CDR3 is TGTGCCAGCAGTTTTCACGCGACTAGCGGGGACTACGAGCAGTACTTC. It yields the protein CASSFHATSGDYEQYF. J is TRBJ2-7 and V is TRBV27, with 11 positions matching TRBD2. The CDR3 is made up of 16 amino acids. Germline CDR1 MNHEY, CDR2 SMNVEV (reference sequence). Trimming cost V 3 bases and J 3 bases; bases outside gene matches: 7.

The chain links TRBV6-6 to TRBJ2-1; 7 positions match TRBD1. The germline gives CDR1 MNHNY, CDR2 SVGAGI (reference sequence). The CDR3 consists of 13 residues. V lost 6 bases to trimming and J lost 7 bases; unmatched junction nucleotides: 6. DNA for the CDR3: TGTGCCAGCAGCAGGGGGAATCTGAATGAGCAGTTCTTC. It specifies CASSRGNLNEQFF.

The J gene is TRBJ2-7, the V gene TRBV5-1, with D perhaps matching TRBD1 (6 bases). Germline V lookup: CDR1 SGHRS, CDR2 YFSETQ. There are 14 residues in the CDR3. Trimming took off 0 bases at V and 3 bases at J, with 10 bases between the two ends. The chain's CDR3 is CASSLAGVLYEQYF. The CDR3 bases are TGCGCCAGCAGCTTGGCAGGGGTTCTCTACGAGCAGTACTTC. Using reference TRBV5-1 and TRBJ2-7 for the parts outside the CDR3, the full variable domain is KAGVTQTPRYLIKTRGQQVTLSCSPISGHRSVSWYQQTPGQGLQFLFEYFSETQRNKGNFPGRFSGRQFSNSRSEMNVSTLELGDSALYLCASSLAGVLYEQYFGPGTRLTVT.